This T cell receptor beta chain was documented in a study of shared clonotypes between healthy human individuals. The CDR3 has 15 amino acids. The V segment lost 4 bases and the J segment 5 bases; nucleotides outside the gene matches: 6. Germline V CDR1 and CDR2: SEHNR, FQNEAQ (reference sequence). TCRdb's copy holds only in-frame clones and misses some; the assay was immunoSEQ multiplex PCR. The sample includes some 480,000 clones, less than 80% of them seen just once. The study used some 100 million PBMCs per unsorted sample for genomic DNA. The source of this sequence is a woman aged 40 to 50 in good health. Some clones in this sample may be carry-over from other donors' samples. The sequenced sample was PBMCs. The chain combines TRBV7-9 with TRBJ2-7; 12 nucleotides match TRBD1. CDR3 region: CASSSGQGAFDEQYF. CDR3 coding DNA: TGTGCCAGCAGCTCGGGACAGGGGGCGTTCGACGAGCAGTACTTC.